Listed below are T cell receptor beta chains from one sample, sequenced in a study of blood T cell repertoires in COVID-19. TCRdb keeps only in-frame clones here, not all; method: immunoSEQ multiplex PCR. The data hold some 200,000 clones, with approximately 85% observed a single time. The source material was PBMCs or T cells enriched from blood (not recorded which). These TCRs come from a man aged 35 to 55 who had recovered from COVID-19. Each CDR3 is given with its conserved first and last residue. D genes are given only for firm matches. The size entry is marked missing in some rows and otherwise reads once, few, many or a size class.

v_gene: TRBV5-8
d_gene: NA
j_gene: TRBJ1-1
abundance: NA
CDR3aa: CASSLGGRDFSWNTEAFF
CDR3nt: TGTGCCAGCAGCTTGGGTGGCAGGGATTTTTCGTGGAACACTGAAGCTTTCTTT

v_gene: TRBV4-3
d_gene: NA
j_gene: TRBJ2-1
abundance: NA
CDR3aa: CASSQENGYNEQFF
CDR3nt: TGCGCCAGCAGCCAAGAAAACGGCTACAATGAGCAGTTCTTC

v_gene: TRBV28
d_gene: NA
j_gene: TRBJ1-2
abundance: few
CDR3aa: CASSVAGGARGYTF
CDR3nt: TGTGCCAGCAGTGTAGCGGGAGGGGCCCGGGGCTACACCTTC

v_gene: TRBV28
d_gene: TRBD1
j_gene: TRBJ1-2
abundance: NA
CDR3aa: CASSRQGFGYTF
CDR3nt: TGTGCCAGCAGTCGACAGGGTTTTGGCTACACCTTC

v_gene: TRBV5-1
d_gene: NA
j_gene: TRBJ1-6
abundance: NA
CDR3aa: CASSLRTGGGDSPLHF
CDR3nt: TGCGCCAGCAGCTTGAGGACTGGAGGGGGGGATTCACCCCTCCACTTT

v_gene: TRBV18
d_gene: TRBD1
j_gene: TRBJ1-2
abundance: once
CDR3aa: CASSRDRETNYGYTF
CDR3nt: TGTGCCAGCTCACGGGACAGGGAAACTAACTATGGCTACACCTTC

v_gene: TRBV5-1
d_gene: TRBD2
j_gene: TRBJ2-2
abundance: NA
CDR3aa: CASSLGLDNTGELFF
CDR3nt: TGCGCCAGCAGCTTAGGACTAGACAACACCGGGGAGCTGTTTTTT

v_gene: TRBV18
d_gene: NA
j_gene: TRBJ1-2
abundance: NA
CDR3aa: CASSPGGAGLIYGYTF
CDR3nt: TGTGCCAGCTCACCAGGGGGCGCGGGTCTTATCTATGGCTACACCTTC

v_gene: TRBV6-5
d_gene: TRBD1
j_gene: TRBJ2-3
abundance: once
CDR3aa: CASSYSGTGPDTQYF
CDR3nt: TGTGCCAGCAGTTACTCTGGGACAGGGCCAGATACGCAGTATTTT

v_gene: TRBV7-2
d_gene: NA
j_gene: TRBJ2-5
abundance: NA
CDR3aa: CASSFGSQETQYF
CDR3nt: TGTGCCAGCAGCTTCGGTTCCCAAGAGACCCAGTACTTC

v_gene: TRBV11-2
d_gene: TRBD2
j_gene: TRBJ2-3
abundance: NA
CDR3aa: CASSLRRGSGTDTQYF
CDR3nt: TGTGCCAGCAGCTTAAGGCGGGGGTCAGGCACAGATACGCAGTATTTT

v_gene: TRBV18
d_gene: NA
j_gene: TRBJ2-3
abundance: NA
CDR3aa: CASSPPEISASVYF
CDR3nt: TGTGCCAGCTCACCACCGGAGATCAGCGCGAGTGTGTATTTT

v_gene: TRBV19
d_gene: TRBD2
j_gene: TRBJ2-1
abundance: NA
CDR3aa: CASSTSSGRVNEQFF
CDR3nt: TGTGCCAGTAGTACTTCTAGCGGGAGGGTCAATGAGCAGTTCTTC

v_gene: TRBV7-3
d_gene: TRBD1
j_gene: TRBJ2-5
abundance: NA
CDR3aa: CASSRTTTPGGSRETQYF
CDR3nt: TGTGCCAGCAGCCGAACGACTACCCCAGGGGGCTCTCGGGAGACCCAGTACTTC

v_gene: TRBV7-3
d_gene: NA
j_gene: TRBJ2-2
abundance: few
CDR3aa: CASSSQRGANTGELFF
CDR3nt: TGTGCCAGCAGCTCCCAACGGGGGGCAAACACCGGGGAGCTGTTTTTT

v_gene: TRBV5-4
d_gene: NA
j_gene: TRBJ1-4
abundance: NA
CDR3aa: CASSLEGQENEKLFF
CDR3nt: TGTGCCAGCAGCTTGGAGGGACAAGAGAATGAAAAACTGTTTTTT

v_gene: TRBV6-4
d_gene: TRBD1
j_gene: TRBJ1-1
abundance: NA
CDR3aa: CASSTDRTNTEAFF
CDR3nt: TGTGCCAGCAGTACGGACAGGACGAACACTGAAGCTTTCTTT

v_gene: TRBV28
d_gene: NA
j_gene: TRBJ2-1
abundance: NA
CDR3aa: CASSLYSAGGGDEQFF
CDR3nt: TGTGCCAGCAGTTTATATTCGGCTGGCGGAGGCGATGAGCAGTTCTTC

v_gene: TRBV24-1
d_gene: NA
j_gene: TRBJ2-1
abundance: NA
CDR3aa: CATSDTAERRNEQFF
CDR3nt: TGTGCCACCAGTGACACAGCGGAGCGCCGCAATGAGCAGTTCTTC

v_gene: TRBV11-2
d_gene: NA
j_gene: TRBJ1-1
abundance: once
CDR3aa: CASSAHLSTEAFF
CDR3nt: TGTGCCAGCAGCGCTCATCTCAGCACTGAAGCTTTCTTT

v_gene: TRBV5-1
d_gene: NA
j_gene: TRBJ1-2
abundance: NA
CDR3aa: CASSLGLPGDYGYTF
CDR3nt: TGCGCCAGCAGCTTGGGGCTCCCCGGGGACTATGGCTACACCTTC

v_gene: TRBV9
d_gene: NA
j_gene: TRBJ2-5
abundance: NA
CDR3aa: CASSLFSGEAQETQYF
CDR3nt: TGTGCCAGCAGCCTATTTAGCGGAGAAGCCCAAGAGACCCAGTACTTC

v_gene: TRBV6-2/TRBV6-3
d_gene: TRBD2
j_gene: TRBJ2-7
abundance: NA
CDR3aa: CASSYPTSGSKYVEQYF
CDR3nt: TGTGCCAGCAGTTACCCGACTAGCGGGAGTAAGTACGTCGAGCAGTACTTC

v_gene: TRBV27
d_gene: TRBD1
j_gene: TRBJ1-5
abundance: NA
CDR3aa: CASSPWTGFNQPQHF
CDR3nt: TGTGCCAGCAGTCCGTGGACAGGGTTCAATCAGCCCCAGCATTTT

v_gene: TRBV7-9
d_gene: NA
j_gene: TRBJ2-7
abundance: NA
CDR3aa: CASSLPSSYEQYF
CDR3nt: TGTGCCAGCAGCTTACCCAGTTCCTACGAGCAGTACTTC

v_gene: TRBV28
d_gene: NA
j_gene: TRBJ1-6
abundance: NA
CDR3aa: CASSLGQGIKEYNSPLHF
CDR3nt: TGTGCCAGCAGTTTAGGTCAGGGTATAAAGGAATATAATTCACCCCTCCACTTT

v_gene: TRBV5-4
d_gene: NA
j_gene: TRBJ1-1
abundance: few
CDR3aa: CASSSAVGGGAAKAFF
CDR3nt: TGTGCCAGCTCCTCTGCCGTCGGAGGGGGGGCTGCGAAAGCTTTCTTT

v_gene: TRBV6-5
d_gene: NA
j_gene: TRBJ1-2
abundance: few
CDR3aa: CASSYSPGLGGYTF
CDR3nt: TGTGCCAGCAGTTACTCACCAGGGTTAGGTGGCTACACCTTC

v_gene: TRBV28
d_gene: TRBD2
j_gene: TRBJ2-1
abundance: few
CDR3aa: CASGQAGARNEQFF
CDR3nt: TGTGCCAGCGGGCAGGCGGGAGCTAGAAATGAGCAGTTCTTC

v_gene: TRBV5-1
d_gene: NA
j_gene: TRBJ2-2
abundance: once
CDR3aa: CASSFEGTGELFF
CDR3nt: TGCGCCAGCAGCTTCGAGGGCACCGGGGAGCTGTTTTTT

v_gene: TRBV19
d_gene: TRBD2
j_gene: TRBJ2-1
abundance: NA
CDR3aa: CASTRQGTSGPYNEQFF
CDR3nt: TGTGCCAGTACCAGACAAGGGACTAGCGGACCCTACAATGAGCAGTTCTTC

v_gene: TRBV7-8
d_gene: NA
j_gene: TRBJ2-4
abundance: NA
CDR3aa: CASSSRAADYTAKNIQYF
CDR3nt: TGTGCCAGCAGCTCCAGGGCGGCGGACTATACGGCCAAAAACATTCAGTACTTC

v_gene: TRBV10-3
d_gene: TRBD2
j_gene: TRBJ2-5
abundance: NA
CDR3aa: CAISEYLAEATQETQYF
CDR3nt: TGTGCCATCAGTGAATATCTAGCGGAGGCCACTCAAGAGACCCAGTACTTC

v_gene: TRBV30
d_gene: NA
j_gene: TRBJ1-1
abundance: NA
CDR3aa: CAWSVVNMNTEAFF
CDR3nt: TGTGCCTGGAGTGTAGTCAACATGAACACTGAAGCTTTCTTT

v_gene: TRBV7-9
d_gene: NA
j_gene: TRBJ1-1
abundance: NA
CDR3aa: CASSFATLRATEAFF
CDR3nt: TGTGCCAGCAGCTTCGCAACACTCAGGGCCACTGAAGCTTTCTTT

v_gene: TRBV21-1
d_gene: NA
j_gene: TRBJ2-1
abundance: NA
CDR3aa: CASSQRSGDRAYNEQFF
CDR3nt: TGTGCCAGCAGCCAACGGTCGGGAGACAGGGCCTACAATGAGCAGTTCTTC

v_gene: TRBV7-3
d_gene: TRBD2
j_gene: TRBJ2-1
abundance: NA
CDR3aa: CASSPVGTSIGNEQFF
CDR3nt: TGTGCCAGCAGCCCGGTCGGGACTAGTATCGGCAATGAGCAGTTCTTC

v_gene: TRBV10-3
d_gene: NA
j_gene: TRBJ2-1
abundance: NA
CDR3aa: CAMGTHPGGEQFF
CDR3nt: TGTGCCATGGGGACGCACCCCGGGGGTGAGCAGTTCTTC

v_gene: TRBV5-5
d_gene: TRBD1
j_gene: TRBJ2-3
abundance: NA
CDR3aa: CASSFVQGAGDTQYF
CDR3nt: TGTGCCAGCAGCTTTGTACAGGGGGCGGGAGATACGCAGTATTTT

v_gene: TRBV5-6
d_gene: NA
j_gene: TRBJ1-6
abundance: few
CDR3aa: CASSFLKNNSPLHF
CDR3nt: TGTGCCAGCAGCTTTCTTAAAAATAATTCACCCCTCCACTTT

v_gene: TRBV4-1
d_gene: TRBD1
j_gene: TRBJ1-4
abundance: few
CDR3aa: CASSPRDSATNEKLFF
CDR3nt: TGCGCCAGCAGCCCCCGGGACAGTGCAACTAATGAAAAACTGTTTTTT

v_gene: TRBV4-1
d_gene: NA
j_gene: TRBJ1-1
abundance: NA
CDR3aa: CASSQPTQRNGAFF
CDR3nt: TGCGCCAGCAGCCAGCCGACCCAGAGAAACGGGGCTTTCTTT